The source of this T cell receptor beta chain is a study of shared clonotypes between healthy human individuals. The study's findings and limits: Memory subsets generally showed smaller estimated richness than naive subsets did.

Note on this clone: Antigen specificity is unknown.

CD45RO negativity and positive selection for CCR7 defined naive CD8 cells, a population that excluded terminally differentiated effector memory CD45RA+ cells. Between the trimmed V and J ends, which lost 2 bases and 5 bases, there was a span of 10 bases. The CDR3 sequence is 13 residues long. CDR1 is SGHVS, CDR2 FQNEAQ, per germline. Assay: immunoSEQ multiplex PCR; the TCRdb copy retains only in-frame clones and omits some. The data hold roughly 1,800,000 clones, with about 95% observed a single time. What was sequenced was naive CD8+ T cells sorted from blood. The receptor comes from a man between 18 and 29 years old in good health. The chain joins TRBV7-8 to TRBJ2-7, with D unresolved. In DNA form, the CDR3 reads TGTGCCAGCAGCTTATATGTAGGGAACGAGCAGTACTTC. The encoded protein is CASSLYVGNEQYF.